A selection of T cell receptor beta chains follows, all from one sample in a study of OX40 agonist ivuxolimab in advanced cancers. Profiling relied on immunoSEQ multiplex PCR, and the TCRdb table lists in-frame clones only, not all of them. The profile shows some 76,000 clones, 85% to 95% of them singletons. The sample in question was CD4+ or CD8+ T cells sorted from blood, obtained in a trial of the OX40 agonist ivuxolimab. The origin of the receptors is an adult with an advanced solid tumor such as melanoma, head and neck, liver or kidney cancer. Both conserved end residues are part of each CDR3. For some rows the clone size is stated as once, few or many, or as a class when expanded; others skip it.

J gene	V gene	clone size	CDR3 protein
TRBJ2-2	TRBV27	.	CASSLTGNTGELFF
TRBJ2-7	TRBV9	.	CASSVAQGSHEQYF
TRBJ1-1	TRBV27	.	CASSQGLNTEAFF
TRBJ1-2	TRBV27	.	CASSLGGGYGYTF
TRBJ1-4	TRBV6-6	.	CASRFPRDGGGEKLFF
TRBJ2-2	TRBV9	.	CASSVSGAGELFF
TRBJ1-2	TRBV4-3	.	CASSQERVAFYGYTF
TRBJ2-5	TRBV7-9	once	CASSPETEETQYF
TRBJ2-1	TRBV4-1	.	CASSLAANSYNEQFF
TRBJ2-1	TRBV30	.	CAWSVGTGRSEQFF
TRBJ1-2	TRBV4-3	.	CASSQGGGEANYGYTF
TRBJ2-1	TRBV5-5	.	CASSLWTVPINEQFF
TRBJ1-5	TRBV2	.	CASSEAFDQPQHF
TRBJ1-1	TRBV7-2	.	CASSLGAGTEAFF
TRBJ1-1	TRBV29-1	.	CSVEDPVAKKDTEAFF
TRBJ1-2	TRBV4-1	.	CASSPDTTNYGYTF
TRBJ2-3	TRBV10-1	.	CASSGGGSTDTQYF
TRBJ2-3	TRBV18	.	CASSGDRSDTQYF
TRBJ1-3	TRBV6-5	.	CASRGGGLGNTIYF
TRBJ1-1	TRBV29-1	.	CSVVGGQGDGTEAFF
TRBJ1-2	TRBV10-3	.	CAISESAGYYGYTF
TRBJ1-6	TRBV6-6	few	CAARDRNSPLHF
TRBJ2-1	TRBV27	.	CASSLLAAYNEQFF
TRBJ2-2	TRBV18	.	CASSPNNPGWHTGELFF
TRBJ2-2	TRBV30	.	CAWSDPIFVGRTGELFF
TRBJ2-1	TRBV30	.	CAWSRGLAGAFEQFF
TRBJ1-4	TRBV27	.	CASSTAGSNEKLFF
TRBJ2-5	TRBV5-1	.	CASSFGGSQETQYF
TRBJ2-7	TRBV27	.	CASSLSRGAYEQYF
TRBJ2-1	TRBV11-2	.	CASSLLNRWGNEQFF
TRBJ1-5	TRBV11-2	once	CASSLGGYSNQPQHF
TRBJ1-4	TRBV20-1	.	CSAFSGQELFF
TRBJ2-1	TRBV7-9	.	CASSLILASGSRNEQFF
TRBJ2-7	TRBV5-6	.	CASSLGPGQRRDEQYF
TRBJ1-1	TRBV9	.	CASSDFGDTEAFF
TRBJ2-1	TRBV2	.	CASSSWTSGIYNEQFF
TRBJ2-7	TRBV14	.	CASSQGLEQYF
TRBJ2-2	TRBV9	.	CASSPSGAGELFF
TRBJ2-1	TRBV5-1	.	CASTPRGLAGIEQFF
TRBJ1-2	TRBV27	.	CASSFSARNGYTF
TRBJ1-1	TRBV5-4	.	CASRIPGNTEAFF